This is a list of T cell receptor beta chains from one sample in a study of identical twins. TCRdb reprocessed the 5' RACE reads with MiXCR, giving one entry per CDR3 protein. The repertoire holds about 490,000 distinct CDR3 sequences, with about 15% as singletons. Separately, the same data were catalogued under a study of yellow fever vaccine responses in identical twins.

What was sequenced was CD4+ T cells sorted from blood. Source of these receptors: a woman aged 18-29 years in good health. The CDR3 runs from the conserved cysteine through the conserved F or W. The order of the fields is CDR3 protein, CDR3 DNA, D gene, J gene, CDR3 length, clone size, V gene. D genes are given only for firm matches. Size tells how often a clone was seen (once, few, many) or the class of an expanded clone, and some rows leave it out.

CSVPRDRSNEQFF,TGCAGCGTTCCCCGGGACAGATCCAATGAGCAGTTCTTC,TRBD1,TRBJ2-1,13,-,TRBV29-1
CSDSRGPGDTQYF,TGCAGTGATTCCAGGGGGCCAGGAGATACGCAGTATTTT,TRBD1,TRBJ2-3,13,few,TRBV20-1
CASRNMFGTGRSPGELFF,TGTGCCAGCAGGAACATGTTCGGGACAGGGCGGTCCCCCGGGGAGCTGTTTTTT,TRBD1,TRBJ2-2,18,-,TRBV5-6
CASTPGGAETQYF,TGTGCCAGCACGCCAGGGGGCGCAGAGACCCAGTACTTC,TRBD1,TRBJ2-5,13,-,TRBV19
CASSQPWSSYNEQFF,TGTGCCAGCAGCCAACCCTGGAGCTCCTACAATGAGCAGTTCTTC,-,TRBJ2-1,15,-,TRBV3-1
CSGLEAGEFF,TGCAGCGGATTAGAGGCCGGGGAGTTCTTC,-,TRBJ2-1,10,-,TRBV29-1
CSANAAGNTGELFF,TGCAGTGCTAACGCTGCAGGGAACACCGGGGAGCTGTTTTTT,-,TRBJ2-2,14,-,TRBV20-1
CASSFQGPDYGYTF,TGTGCCAGCAGTTTTCAGGGTCCGGACTATGGCTACACCTTC,-,TRBJ1-2,14,-,TRBV12-3/TRBV12-4
CASRGVNTEAFF,TGTGCCAGCAGAGGGGTAAACACTGAAGCTTTCTTT,-,TRBJ1-1,12,many,TRBV12-3/TRBV12-4
CASSQAADIGNTIYF,TGTGCCAGCAGCCAAGCTGCGGACATAGGAAACACCATATATTTT,-,TRBJ1-3,15,few,TRBV4-2
CASSLERTAGGQFF,TGTGCCAGCAGCTTAGAAAGGACGGCGGGGGGACAGTTCTTC,TRBD2,TRBJ2-1,14,-,TRBV11-2
CASSSRGMGGELFF,TGTGCCAGCAGTAGCAGGGGGATGGGCGGGGAGCTGTTTTTT,TRBD1,TRBJ2-2,14,-,TRBV12-3/TRBV12-4
CASSLWGDGTDTQYF,TGCGCCAGCAGCTTGTGGGGGGATGGGACAGATACGCAGTATTTT,-,TRBJ2-3,15,-,TRBV5-1
CSVVGRGPDNEQFF,TGCAGCGTTGTGGGGAGGGGCCCTGACAATGAGCAGTTCTTC,TRBD2,TRBJ2-1,14,few,TRBV29-1
CASTLGRSSTGELFF,TGTGCCAGCACTCTAGGACGGTCGAGCACCGGGGAGCTGTTTTTT,-,TRBJ2-2,15,many,TRBV12-3/TRBV12-4
CASSQGGAGTGELFF,TGTGCCAGCAGCCAGGGAGGGGCAGGCACCGGGGAGCTGTTTTTT,TRBD2,TRBJ2-2,15,few,TRBV4-2
CASSLGGTLNTGELFF,TGCGCCAGCAGCTTGGGGGGGACCTTGAACACCGGGGAGCTGTTTTTT,-,TRBJ2-2,16,few,TRBV5-1
CSVAGQGATNEKLFF,TGCAGCGTAGCTGGACAGGGGGCAACTAATGAAAAACTGTTTTTT,TRBD1,TRBJ1-4,15,many,TRBV29-1
CATSEQVADTQYF,TGTGCCACCAGTGAACAGGTAGCAGATACGCAGTATTTT,-,TRBJ2-3,13,-,TRBV24-1
CSAGPATEAFF,TGCAGTGCTGGCCCAGCTACTGAAGCTTTCTTT,-,TRBJ1-1,11,few,TRBV20-1
CASGLDRDYGYTF,TGTGCTAGTGGCTTGGACAGGGACTATGGCTACACCTTC,TRBD1,TRBJ1-2,13,few,TRBV12-5
CSVAFGVAESYEQYF,TGCAGCGTTGCCTTTGGGGTAGCGGAATCCTACGAGCAGTACTTC,-,TRBJ2-7,15,few,TRBV29-1
CASSYGTANSYEQYF,TGTGCCAGCAGCTACGGGACGGCGAACTCCTACGAGCAGTACTTC,-,TRBJ2-7,15,many,TRBV5-6
CSASGGEQPQHF,TGCAGTGCTAGCGGGGGGGAACAGCCCCAGCATTTT,-,TRBJ1-5,12,few,TRBV20-1
CAISEREQTYEQYF,TGTGCCATCAGTGAGAGGGAACAGACGTACGAGCAGTACTTC,-,TRBJ2-7,14,few,TRBV10-3
CASTSLGAEETQYF,TGTGCCAGCACTTCCTTGGGGGCGGAAGAGACCCAGTACTTC,-,TRBJ2-5,14,few,TRBV27
CSVDQRGKRDTPGDTQYF,TGCAGCGTTGATCAGCGGGGGAAACGAGATACGCCAGGAGATACGCAGTATTTT,TRBD2,TRBJ2-3,18,few,TRBV29-1
CASSQDTGQNTGELFF,TGTGCCAGCAGCCAAGATACCGGGCAGAACACCGGGGAGCTGTTTTTT,-,TRBJ2-2,16,-,TRBV14
CAISEFPEGEQFF,TGTGCCATCAGTGAGTTCCCCGAGGGGGAGCAGTTCTTC,-,TRBJ2-1,13,few,TRBV10-3
CSALGHQLGDTIYF,TGCAGTGCACTGGGACACCAATTGGGGGACACCATATATTTT,-,TRBJ1-3,14,few,TRBV20-1
CASSLYSFSETQYF,TGTGCCAGCAGTTTATATTCCTTTTCAGAGACCCAGTACTTC,-,TRBJ2-5,14,-,TRBV28
CACGTNLGQPQHF,TGTGCCTGCGGGACGAACCTCGGTCAGCCCCAGCATTTT,-,TRBJ1-5,13,-,TRBV6-1
CASSRRGDYGYTF,TGTGCCAGCAGCCGTAGGGGTGACTATGGCTACACCTTC,-,TRBJ1-2,13,many,TRBV25-1
CSANRDYRRTSYNEQFF,TGCAGTGCGAACCGGGACTACCGACGAACTTCCTACAATGAGCAGTTCTTC,TRBD2,TRBJ2-1,17,few,TRBV20-1
CATSGRTGKTGELFF,TGTGCCACCAGTGGCAGGACAGGGAAAACCGGGGAGCTGTTTTTT,TRBD1,TRBJ2-2,15,few,TRBV24-1
CASSQLAVTYNEQFF,TGTGCCAGCAGCCAACTAGCGGTTACCTACAATGAGCAGTTCTTC,TRBD2,TRBJ2-1,15,few,TRBV5-6
CSARNPLAAYTDTQYF,TGCAGTGCTAGGAACCCACTAGCGGCCTACACAGATACGCAGTATTTT,TRBD2,TRBJ2-3,16,once,TRBV20-1
CASIWTGGSYEQYF,TGTGCCAGCATTTGGACAGGGGGCTCCTACGAGCAGTACTTC,TRBD1,TRBJ2-7,14,few,TRBV6-5
CASSLTQGYNEQFF,TGTGCCAGCAGCTTAACCCAGGGTTACAATGAGCAGTTCTTC,-,TRBJ2-1,14,-,TRBV7-9
CASTKVAGEQFF,TGTGCCAGCACCAAAGTCGCCGGTGAGCAGTTCTTC,-,TRBJ2-1,12,-,TRBV12-3/TRBV12-4
CSASLTGANVLTF,TGCAGTGCGTCCCTTACAGGGGCCAACGTCCTGACTTTC,-,TRBJ2-6,13,-,TRBV20-1
CASSPIGGPDNEQFF,TGTGCCAGCTCACCTATCGGGGGTCCCGACAATGAGCAGTTCTTC,-,TRBJ2-1,15,-,TRBV18
CASSFRWTSGYNEQFF,TGTGCCAGCAGTTTTCGTTGGACTAGCGGCTACAATGAGCAGTTCTTC,TRBD2,TRBJ2-1,16,-,TRBV12-3/TRBV12-4
CASSFHPRRRQETQYF,TGTGCCAGCAGCTTCCACCCCAGGAGACGCCAAGAGACCCAGTACTTC,-,TRBJ2-5,16,few,TRBV7-9
CAIREANTGELFF,TGTGCCATCAGGGAAGCGAACACCGGGGAGCTGTTTTTT,-,TRBJ2-2,13,few,TRBV10-3
CASSGQFAGELFF,TGTGCCAGCAGTGGACAGTTCGCCGGGGAGCTGTTTTTT,-,TRBJ2-2,13,-,TRBV5-5
CASSLAGLPPFGSYEQYF,TGTGCCAGCAGCTTAGCAGGACTACCCCCATTTGGATCCTACGAGCAGTACTTC,-,TRBJ2-7,18,few,TRBV11-1
CATSRDGGQPYGQYF,TGTGCCACCAGCAGAGATGGAGGACAGCCCTATGGGCAGTACTTC,-,TRBJ2-7,15,few,TRBV15
CASSRTPGQKAFSYNEQFF,TGTGCCAGCAGTCGGACCCCGGGGCAGAAAGCTTTCTCCTACAATGAGCAGTTCTTC,-,TRBJ2-1,19,few,TRBV6-1
CSVEAVAVTYEQYF,TGCAGCGTTGAAGCGGTGGCGGTCACCTACGAGCAGTACTTC,-,TRBJ2-7,14,few,TRBV29-1
CASSPTGMAADTQYF,TGTGCCAGCAGCCCGACAGGGATGGCAGCAGATACGCAGTATTTT,TRBD1,TRBJ2-3,15,few,TRBV14
CASSLDRFYNEQFF,TGTGCCAGCAGCCTTGACAGGTTCTACAATGAGCAGTTCTTC,-,TRBJ2-1,14,-,TRBV11-2
CASSSEGTGKYEQYF,TGTGCCAGCAGTTCCGAGGGGACAGGGAAATACGAGCAGTACTTC,TRBD1,TRBJ2-7,15,-,TRBV28